The present entry profiles one T cell receptor (beta chain) with its context. Its antigen is undetermined. The data are from a study of a mutant IDH1 vaccine in newly diagnosed glioma. Germline assignment: CDR1 LGHNA and CDR2 YNFKEQ. This CDR3 has 16 amino acids. The V segment lost 0 bases and the J segment 2 bases; nucleotides outside the gene matches: 3. The protocol was immunoSEQ multiplex PCR, while the TCRdb copy is restricted to in-frame clones and leaves out a portion. The sample includes around 50,000 clones, over 80% of them seen just once. Time point: week 5, during vaccination. The investigators gave 300 ug of mutant IDH1 20-mer peptide in each vaccine dose, together with topical imiquimod.

The origin of this receptor is a woman in her 40s with glioma. The sequences come from PBMCs, collected from a glioma patient whose treatment included an IDH1 peptide vaccine. The chain has TRBV4-2 and TRBJ2-5, with 10 nucleotides matching TRBD2. The CDR3 DNA is TGTGCCAGCAGCCAAGACCTAGCGGGAGCTCAAGAGACCCAGTACTTC. As protein: CASSQDLAGAQETQYF.